Each of the 25 T cell receptor beta chains below was sequenced from the same sample in a study of blood T cell dynamics during melanoma immunotherapy. Profiled with immunoSEQ multiplex PCR; TCRdb holds only in-frame clones, not every one. The sample contains some 9,800 clones, roughly nine tenths of which appear only once. The time point is: week 3, after first cycle of checkpoint inhibitor. Sequencing used blood, obtained from a patient treated with checkpoint blockade. These receptors all stem from a human donor with melanoma.

Concerning this clone: An end of the junction does not agree with germline; a read error may underlie this. This chain joins TRBV7-3 and TRBJ2-2; D is undetermined. The CDR3 consists of 17 residues. Germline V gene lookup returns CDR1 SGHTA and CDR2 FQGTGA. The CDR3, as DNA: TGCGCCAGCAGCCTAGGCCCGGATGGGGCGAACACCGGGGAGCTGTTTTTT. Translated, it gives CASSLGPDGANTGELFF.

As DNA, the CDR3 is TGTGCCAGCAGTGCCTCCTGGGGAGGGCGCGAGCAGTACTTC. Amino acid sequence: CASSASWGGREQYF. The rearrangement links TRBV25-1 to TRBJ2-7; 7 bases line up with TRBD2. The V segment lost 4 bases and the J segment 6 bases; nucleotides outside the gene matches: 9. This CDR3 spans 14 amino acids. The V gene's germline CDR1 is MGHDK and CDR2 SYGVNS.

This clone appeared once. This sequence joins TRBV2 and TRBJ2-5, with TRBD2 identical over 12 bases. V was pared by 6 bases and J by 5 bases, with 13 bases of the junction left unmatched. The CDR3 runs to 17 residues. Germline-derived CDR1 and CDR2 are SNHLY and FYNNEI. The DNA of the CDR3 is TGTGCCAGCAGCTTAATGGGACTAGCGGGCCGATGGGAGACCCAGTACTTC. Its protein product is CASSLMGLAGRWETQYF.

The rearrangement joins TRBV19 to TRBJ2-2; D is ambiguous. V was clipped by 4 bases and J by 5 bases, with 8 bases between them. The CDR3 runs to 13 residues. The germline V gene encodes CDR1 LNHDA and CDR2 SQIVND (reference sequence). CDR3: CASSRVRTGELFF. The CDR3 DNA is TGTGCCAGTAGTAGGGTAAGGACCGGGGAGCTGTTTTTT.

The genes are TRBV7-9 and TRBJ2-7, with TRBD1 identical over 7 bases. The CDR3 has 17 amino acids. Germline CDR1 SEHNR, CDR2 FQNEAQ (reference sequence). The V segment lost 1 base and the J segment 2 bases; nucleotides outside the gene matches: 11. CDR3 sequence: CASSLVGIGTATYEQYF. The CDR3 DNA sequence: TGTGCCAGCAGCTTAGTCGGGATAGGGACAGCCACCTACGAGCAGTACTTC.

The rearrangement joins TRBV11-3 to TRBJ1-2; D is unclear. The germline V gene encodes CDR1 SGHNT and CDR2 YENEEA. The CDR3 is made up of 18 amino acids. Trimming cost V 3 bases and J 4 bases, with 24 bases left between them. The CDR3, as DNA: TGTGCCAGCAGCTTCCTACCACCAACCTCGGCAAACGGCTATGGCTACACCTTC. Translated, it gives CASSFLPPTSANGYGYTF.

The chain links TRBV4-1 to TRBJ1-3, with D uncertain. V lost 0 bases to trimming and J lost 8 bases, with 17 bases between them. This CDR3 region has 16 residues. CDR1 is MGHRA and CDR2 is YSYEKL in the germline V gene. The chain's CDR3 is CASSQDPPSSWDTIYF. Written as DNA, the CDR3 is TGCGCCAGCAGCCAAGACCCTCCAAGCAGTTGGGACACCATATATTTT.

The rearrangement links TRBV28 to TRBJ1-5; D is possibly TRBD1 (6 bases). V was trimmed by 6 bases and J by 3 bases, leaving 15 bases between them. In germline, CDR1 is MDHEN, CDR2 SYDVKM. The CDR3 is 15 amino acids. The CDR3 protein is CASRSDRMPNQPQHF. Here the CDR3 DNA reads TGTGCCAGCAGATCCGACAGGATGCCCAATCAGCCCCAGCATTTT. Full variable domain (remainder filled in from reference TRBV28 and TRBJ1-5): DVKVTQSSRYLVKRTGEKVFLECVQDMDHENMFWYRQDPGLGLRLIYFSYDVKMKEKGDIPEGYSVSREKKERFSLILESASTNQTSMYLCASRSDRMPNQPQHFGDGTRLSIL.

This clone was counted between two and nine times. The J gene is TRBJ2-7, the V gene TRBV6-1; TRBD1 is a possible D gene (7 bases). This CDR3 contains 15 residues. CDR1 MNHNS and CDR2 SASEGT come from the germline V gene. The V gene lost 2 bases and the J gene lost 7 bases, with 18 bases spanning the gap. The DNA of the CDR3 is TGTGCCAGCAGTGAAAGAGTGCGACAGGGAGGAGAGCAGTACTTC. Residues: CASSERVRQGGEQYF.

The chain combines TRBV14 with TRBJ2-7; D gene uncertain. The germline CDR1 and CDR2 sequences are SGHDN and FVKESK. The length of the CDR3 is 12 residues. Trimming shortened V by 0 bases and J by 3 bases, and 3 bases separated the two germline ends. The CDR3 here is CASSQDSYEQYF. CDR3 coding DNA: TGTGCCAGCAGCCAAGATAGCTACGAGCAGTACTTC. The variable domain in full, completed from reference TRBV14 and TRBJ2-7, reads EAGVTQFPSHSVIEKGQTVTLRCDPISGHDNLYWYRRVMGKEIKFLLHFVKESKQDESGMPNNRFLAERTGGTYSTLKVQPAELEDSGVYFCASSQDSYEQYFGPGTRLTVT.

This clone appeared a few times. V and J are TRBV21-1 and TRBJ2-7; the table assigns TRBD1, which was not confirmed against the DNA. TRBV21-1 is listed as a pseudogene. This CDR3 contains 14 residues. DNA of the CDR3: TGTGCCAGCAGACAGGACCCCATAACCTACGAGCAGTACTTC. This sequence encodes CASRQDPITYEQYF.

V usage is TRBV5-4 and J usage is TRBJ2-1, with TRBD1 identical over 11 bases. The CDR3 sequence is 12 residues long. Germline-derived CDR1 and CDR2 are SGHNT and YYREEE (reference sequence). Trimming cost V 4 bases and J 12 bases; bases outside gene matches: 3. CDR3 DNA: TGTGCCAGCAGCCCCGGGACAGGGGGGCAGTTCTTC. Translating gives CASSPGTGGQFF.

This clone was seen a handful of times. The chain has TRBV9 and TRBJ2-2, with a possible D match to TRBD2 (5 bases). The V gene's germline CDR1 is SGDLS and CDR2 YYNGEE. This CDR3 comprises 12 residues. Trimming removed 4 bases at V and 7 bases at J, with 8 bases between. The chain's CDR3 is CASSIEGGELFF. The CDR3 DNA sequence: TGTGCCAGCAGCATCGAGGGCGGGGAGCTGTTTTTT.

This rearrangement joins TRBV5-5 to TRBJ2-3; D is unresolved. This CDR3 contains 15 residues. Germline-derived CDR1 and CDR2 are SGHKS and YYEKEE (reference sequence). V was pared by 0 bases and J by 0 bases, with 8 bases between. The CDR3 region is CASSLDLLSTDTQYF. CDR3 DNA: TGTGCCAGCAGCTTGGACCTTCTTAGCACAGATACGCAGTATTTT. Full variable domain (outside the CDR3, taken from reference TRBV5-5 and TRBJ2-3): DAGVTQSPTHLIKTRGQQVTLRCSPISGHKSVSWYQQVLGQGPQFIFQYYEKEERGRGNFPDRFSARQFPNYSSELNVNALLLGDSALYLCASSLDLLSTDTQYFGPGTRLTVL.

This clone was detected only once. The chain uses TRBV5-4 and TRBJ2-3; 8 nucleotides align to TRBD2. The CDR3 length is 14 residues. Germline V gene data show CDR1 as SGHNT and CDR2 as YYREEE (reference sequence). Germline trimming cut 2 bases from V and 6 bases from J; bases unmatched to any gene: 5. The CDR3: CASSFQAGDDTQYF. The CDR3 DNA follows: TGTGCCAGCAGCTTTCAAGCGGGAGATGATACGCAGTATTTT. Drawing the rest from reference TRBV5-4 and TRBJ2-3, the complete variable domain is ETGVTQSPTHLIKTRGQQVTLRCSSQSGHNTVSWYQQALGQGPQFIFQYYREEENGRGNFPPRFSGLQFPNYSSELNVNALELDDSALYLCASSFQAGDDTQYFGPGTRLTVL.

The chain has TRBV28 and TRBJ2-7; 11 nucleotides align to TRBD2. The trim removed 4 bases at V and 4 bases at J, leaving 3 bases unmatched. This CDR3 is 14 amino acids long. Germline V gene sequence: CDR1 MDHEN, CDR2 SYDVKM. The DNA for the CDR3 is TGTGCCAGCAGTTATCTAGCGGGAGGATACGAGCAGTACTTC. It yields the protein CASSYLAGGYEQYF. Looking up the rest from reference TRBV28 and TRBJ2-7 gives the full variable domain: DVKVTQSSRYLVKRTGEKVFLECVQDMDHENMFWYRQDPGLGLRLIYFSYDVKMKEKGDIPEGYSVSREKKERFSLILESASTNQTSMYLCASSYLAGGYEQYFGPGTRLTVT.

This clone occurred a few times. The chain recombines TRBV7-2 with TRBJ1-5, with 11 bases that match TRBD1. V was clipped by 5 bases and J by 6 bases; unmatched bases: 3. The CDR3 is made up of 14 amino acids. CDR1 and CDR2 from the germline V gene are SGHTA and FQGNSA. The CDR3 coding sequence is TGTGCCAGCAGCCCCGGGACAGGGGGTCAGCCCCAGCATTTT. Its translation: CASSPGTGGQPQHF.

The V gene is TRBV7-9, the J gene TRBJ2-3; D possibly corresponds to TRBD2 (5 bases). The V end was cut by 4 bases, the J end by 2 bases, with 7 bases between. The V gene's germline CDR1 is SEHNR and CDR2 FQNEAQ (reference sequence). This CDR3 comprises 13 residues. In DNA form, the CDR3 reads TGTGCCAGCAGCTCGACTAACACAGATACGCAGTATTTT. It codes for CASSSTNTDTQYF.

The DNA of the CDR3 is TGCGCCAGCAGCCAAGAAGGGCAGAATGCCTACGAGCAGTACTTC. Protein sequence: CASSQEGQNAYEQYF. This chain joins TRBV4-1 and TRBJ2-7; no reliable D call. CDR1 and CDR2 (germline): MGHRA, YSYEKL. Trimming removed 0 bases from V and 2 bases from J, with 11 bases in between. The CDR3 loop spans 15 amino acids.

The chain joins TRBV4-3 to TRBJ1-1; D remains unclear. The length of the CDR3 is 17 residues. Germline lookup yields CDR1 LGHNA and CDR2 YSLEER. Deletions cut 1 base from V and 0 bases from J, with 15 bases between. This chain's CDR3 is CASSQGWTLSVNTEAFF. In DNA form, the CDR3 reads TGCGCCAGCAGCCAAGGATGGACTCTTTCTGTGAACACTGAAGCTTTCTTT.

The chain is built from TRBV14 and TRBJ2-3; D is unclear. The germline CDR1 and CDR2 sequences are SGHDN and FVKESK. The CDR3 runs to 13 residues. The germline V and J ends were trimmed by 7 bases and 1 base, with 9 bases remaining between them. In DNA form, the CDR3 reads TGTGCCAGCAACCGGTTTGGCACAGATACGCAGTATTTT. It is translated as CASNRFGTDTQYF.

The gene calls are TRBV18 and TRBJ1-2, with 7 bases aligning to TRBD1. The J segment lost 8 bases and the V segment lost 3 bases, leaving 3 bases of the junction unmatched. This CDR3 is 12 amino acids long. Germline values: CDR1 KGHSH, CDR2 LQKENI. CDR3 region: CASSPDRDGYTF. For the CDR3, the DNA is TGTGCCAGCTCACCCGACAGGGACGGCTACACCTTC.

This clone was picked up a small number of times. The chain combines TRBV7-9 with TRBJ1-1; the D gene is possibly TRBD1 (6 bases). CDR3 length equals 14 residues. The germline V and J ends were trimmed by 0 bases and 4 bases, with 9 bases remaining between them. Germline CDR1 reads SEHNR; CDR2 reads FQNEAQ (reference sequence). The CDR3 is CASSLAQGATEAFF. CDR3 DNA sequence: TGTGCCAGCAGCTTAGCACAGGGAGCCACTGAAGCTTTCTTT.

The V call is TRBV19, the J call TRBJ2-7; a possible D gene is TRBD2 (6 bases). Trimming took off 5 bases at V and 0 bases at J, with 17 bases between the two ends. CDR3 size: 16 residues. The germline V gene encodes CDR1 LNHDA and CDR2 SQIVND (reference sequence). CDR3 in amino acids: CASSSGLRASSYEQYF. CDR3 nucleotide sequence: TGTGCCAGTAGTTCGGGACTCCGAGCCAGCTCCTACGAGCAGTACTTC. The complete variable domain, with remaining parts taken from reference TRBV19 and TRBJ2-7, reads DGGITQSPKYLFRKEGQNVTLSCEQNLNHDAMYWYRQDPGQGLRLIYYSQIVNDFQKGDIAEGYSVSREKKESFPLTVTSAQKNPTAFYLCASSSGLRASSYEQYFGPGTRLTVT.

V gene TRBV28 combines with J gene TRBJ1-5; D unresolved. Germline CDR1 MDHEN, CDR2 SYDVKM. The CDR3 is made up of 12 amino acids. Trimming took 5 bases from V and 6 from J, leaving 8 bases between them. The CDR3 DNA follows: TGTGCCAGCAGTGTTCAGCGTCAGCCCCAGCATTTT. Its translation is CASSVQRQPQHF.